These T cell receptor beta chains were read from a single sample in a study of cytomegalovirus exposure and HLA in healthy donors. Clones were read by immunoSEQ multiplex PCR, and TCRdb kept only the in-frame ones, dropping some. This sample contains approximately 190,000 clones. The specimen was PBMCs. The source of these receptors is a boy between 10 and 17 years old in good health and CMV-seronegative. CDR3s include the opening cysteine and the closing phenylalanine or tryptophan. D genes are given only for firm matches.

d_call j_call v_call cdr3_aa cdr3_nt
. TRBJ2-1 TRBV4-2 CASSQETGLTYNEQFF TGTGCCAGCAGCCAAGAGACGGGACTCACATACAATGAGCAGTTCTTC
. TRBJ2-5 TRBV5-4 CASSLAPLVVLGQETQYF TGTGCCAGCAGCTTGGCTCCGCTGGTGGTGCTCGGCCAAGAGACCCAGTACTTC
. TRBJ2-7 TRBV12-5 CASGSLTGVYEQYF TGTGCTAGTGGTTCGCTGACAGGAGTATACGAGCAGTACTTC
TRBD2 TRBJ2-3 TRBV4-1 CASSQLPPGTSGTDTQYF TGCGCCAGCAGCCAACTCCCCCCCGGGACTAGCGGCACAGATACGCAGTATTTT
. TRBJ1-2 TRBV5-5 CASSLDAGNYGYTF TGTGCCAGCAGCTTGGATGCGGGAAACTATGGCTACACCTTC
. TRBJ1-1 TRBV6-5 CASSYGSTEAFF TGTGCCAGCAGTTACGGGAGTACAGAAGCTTTCTTT
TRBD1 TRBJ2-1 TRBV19 CARRTGWVYEQFF TGTGCCAGGAGGACAGGGTGGGTCTATGAGCAGTTCTTC
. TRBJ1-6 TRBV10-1 CARLPCGGDNSPLHF TGCGCCAGACTTCCCTGTGGGGGGGATAATTCCCCCCTCCACTTT
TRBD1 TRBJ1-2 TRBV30 CAWSVLPGQGVYGYTF TGTGCCTGGAGTGTACTTCCTGGACAGGGAGTCTATGGCTACACCTTC
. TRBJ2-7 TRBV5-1 CASSLAAGSSYEQYF TGCGCCAGCAGCTTGGCCGCCGGGAGCTCCTACGAGCAGTACTTC
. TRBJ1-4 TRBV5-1 CASSLDPHSLQTNEKLFF TGCGCCAGCAGCTTGGACCCCCATTCCCTCCAGACTAATGAAAAACTGTTTTTT
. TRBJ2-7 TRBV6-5 CASSYMGRGLYEQYF TGTGCCAGCAGTTACATGGGACGGGGACTCTACGAGCAGTACTTC
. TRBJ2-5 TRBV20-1 CSAGASGTQYF TGCAGTGCAGGAGCCTCGGGGACCCAGTACTTC
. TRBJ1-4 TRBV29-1 CSVEAPAQDGNEKLFF TGCAGCGTTGAAGCCCCAGCACAGGACGGGAATGAAAAACTGTTTTTT
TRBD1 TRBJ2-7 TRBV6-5 CASLPGQGAYEQYF TGTGCCAGCTTGCCGGGACAGGGGGCGTACGAGCAGTACTTC
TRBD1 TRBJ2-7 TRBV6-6 CASSYGTAGACEQYF TGTGCCAGCAGTTATGGGACAGCCGGGGCCTGCGAGCAGTACTTC
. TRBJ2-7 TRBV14 CASSHRGGTYEQYF TGTGCCAGCAGTCACAGGGGAGGCACCTACGAGCAGTACTTC
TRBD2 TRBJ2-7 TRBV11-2 CASSLRDLLAGGSYEQYF TGTGCCAGCAGCTTAAGGGACCTACTAGCGGGGGGGTCCTACGAGCAGTACTTC
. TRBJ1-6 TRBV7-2 CASSLRQFNSPLHF TGTGCCAGCAGCTTAAGACAGTTTAATTCACCCCTCCACTTT
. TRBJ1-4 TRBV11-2 CASSLVGWADEKLFF TGTGCCAGCAGCTTAGTTGGGTGGGCCGATGAAAAACTGTTTTTT
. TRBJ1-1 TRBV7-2 CASRGVPQGFTEAFF TGTGCCAGCAGGGGAGTTCCGCAGGGGTTCACTGAAGCTTTCTTT
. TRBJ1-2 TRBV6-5 CASSYLGGDGYTF TGTGCCAGCAGTTACTTAGGAGGAGATGGCTACACCTTC
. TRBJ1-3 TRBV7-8 CASSTVGGSDTIYF TGTGCCAGCAGCACCGTGGGGGGGTCGGACACCATATATTTT
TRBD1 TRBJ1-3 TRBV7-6 CASSAPGQASGNTIYF TGTGCCAGCAGCGCCCCTGGACAGGCCTCTGGAAACACCATATATTTT
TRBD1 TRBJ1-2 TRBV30 CAWSVGQVYGYTF TGTGCCTGGAGCGTTGGACAGGTTTATGGCTACACCTTC
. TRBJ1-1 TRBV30 CAWSVGTLTEAFF TGTGCCTGGAGTGTAGGGACTCTCACTGAAGCTTTCTTT
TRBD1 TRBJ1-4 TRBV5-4 CASSPDRGGLEKLFF TGTGCCAGCAGCCCGGACAGGGGTGGCCTAGAAAAACTGTTTTTT